The text below deals with one T cell receptor beta chain. Deletions cut 5 bases from V and 0 bases from J, with 10 bases between. CDR3 length: 15 amino acids. Germline lookup yields CDR1 MGHRA and CDR2 YSYEKL. The data were taken from a study of blood T cell repertoires in COVID-19. Study-wide context: The United States, Italy and Spain provided the acute and convalescent COVID-19 samples. PBMCs, B-cell-depleted T cells, or T cells provided the cDNA or gDNA that made up the material.

Repertoires were generated with immunoSEQ multiplex PCR, while TCRdb's copy carries only in-frame clones and drops some. Here the sample spans 250,000 to 400,000 clones, more than 75% being singletons. The clonotype originates from a man aged 50-60 years with active or convalescent COVID-19. The genes are TRBV4-1 and TRBJ1-4, with D tentatively TRBD1 (5 bases). The sample taken for sequencing was peripheral blood. In nucleotides, the CDR3 is TGCGCCAGCAGCGTTACAGGAGCAACTAATGAAAAACTGTTTTTT. This translates into CASSVTGATNEKLFF.